The text below deals with one T cell receptor (beta chain). The sample comes from a study of blood T cell repertoires in COVID-19. Across the whole study: The origin of the acute and convalescent COVID-19 samples was the United States, Italy and Spain. PBMCs, B-cell-depleted T cells, or T cells were the source of the cDNA or gDNA that made up the material.

CDR1 and CDR2 from the germline V gene are SEHNR and FQNEAQ (reference sequence). V was pared by 0 bases and J by 8 bases, with 3 bases of the junction left unmatched. The CDR3 covers 14 residues. Sequenced by immunoSEQ multiplex PCR; TCRdb stores in-frame clones only, minus some. This repertoire shows about 34,000 clones, around 91% found once; its top ten account for around 20%. What was sequenced was peripheral blood. The V gene is TRBV7-9, the J gene TRBJ1-4, with 7 bases fitting TRBD1. This receptor was obtained from a man at least 80 years old with acute or convalescent COVID-19. The CDR3 nucleotides read TGTGCCAGCAGCTTAGCTGGGGACAGCGAAAAACTGTTTTTT. Translation: CASSLAGDSEKLFF.